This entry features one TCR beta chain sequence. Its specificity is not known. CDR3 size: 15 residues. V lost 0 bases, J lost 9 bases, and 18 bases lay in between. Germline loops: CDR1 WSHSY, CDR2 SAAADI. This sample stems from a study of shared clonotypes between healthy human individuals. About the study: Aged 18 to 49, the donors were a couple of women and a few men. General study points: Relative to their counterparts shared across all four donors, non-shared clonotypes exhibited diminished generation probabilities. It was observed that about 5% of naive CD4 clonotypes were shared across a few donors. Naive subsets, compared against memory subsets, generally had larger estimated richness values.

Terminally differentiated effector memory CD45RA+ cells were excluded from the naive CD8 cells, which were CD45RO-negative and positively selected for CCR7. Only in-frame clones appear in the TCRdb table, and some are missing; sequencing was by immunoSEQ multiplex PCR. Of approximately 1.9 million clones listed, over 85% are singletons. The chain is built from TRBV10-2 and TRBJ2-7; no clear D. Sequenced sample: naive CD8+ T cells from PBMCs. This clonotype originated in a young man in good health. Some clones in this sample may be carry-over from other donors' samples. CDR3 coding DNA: TGCGCCAGCAGTGAGTCCACAGTGCCGGTTAGACGGCAGTACTTC. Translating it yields CASSESTVPVRRQYF.